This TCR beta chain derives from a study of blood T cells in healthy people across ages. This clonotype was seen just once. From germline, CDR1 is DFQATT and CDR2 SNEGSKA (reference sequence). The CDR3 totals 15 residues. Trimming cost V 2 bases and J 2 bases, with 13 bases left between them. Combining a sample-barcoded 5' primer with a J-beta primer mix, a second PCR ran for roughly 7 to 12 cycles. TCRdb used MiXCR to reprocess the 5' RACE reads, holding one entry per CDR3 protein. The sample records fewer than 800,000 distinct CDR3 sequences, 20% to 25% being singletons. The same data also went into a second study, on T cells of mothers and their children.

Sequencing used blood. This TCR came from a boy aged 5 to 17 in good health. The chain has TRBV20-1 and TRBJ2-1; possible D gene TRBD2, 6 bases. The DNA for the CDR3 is TGCAGTGCTAGATCGGTCGGGGGAACCTACAATGAGCAGTTCTTC. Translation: CSARSVGGTYNEQFF.